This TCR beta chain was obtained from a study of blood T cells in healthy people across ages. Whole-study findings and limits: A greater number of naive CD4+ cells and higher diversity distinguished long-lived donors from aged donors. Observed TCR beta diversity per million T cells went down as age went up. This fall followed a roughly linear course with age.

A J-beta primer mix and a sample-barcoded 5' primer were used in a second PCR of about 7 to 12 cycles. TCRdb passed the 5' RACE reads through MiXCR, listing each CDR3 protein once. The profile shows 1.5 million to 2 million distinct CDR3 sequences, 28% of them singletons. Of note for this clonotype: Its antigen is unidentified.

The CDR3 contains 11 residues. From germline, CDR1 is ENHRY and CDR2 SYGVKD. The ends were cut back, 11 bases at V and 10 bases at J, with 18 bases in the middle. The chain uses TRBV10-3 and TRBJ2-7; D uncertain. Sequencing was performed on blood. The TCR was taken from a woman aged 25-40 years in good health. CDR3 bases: TGTGCCCCCCTCACCGACCGCGCACAGTACTTC. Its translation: CAPLTDRAQYF.